The 19 T cell receptor beta chains given below trace back to one sample, sequenced in a study of blood T cell repertoires in COVID-19. This table comes from immunoSEQ multiplex PCR, and its TCRdb copy is limited to in-frame clones, with some not included. The sample includes about 230,000 clones, roughly nine tenths seen only once; the top ten take about 3.1%. Sequenced material: PBMCs or T cells enriched from blood (not recorded which). All receptors derive from a woman aged 45-59 years in a cohort exposed to, infected with or recovered from COVID-19 (not recorded which).

This chain joins TRBV24-1 and TRBJ2-5; TRBD1 aligns across 7 bases. The V segment lost 4 bases and the J segment 3 bases; nucleotides outside the gene matches: 10. Germline V gives CDR1 KGHDR, CDR2 SFDVKD. This CDR3 contains 16 residues. CDR3 DNA sequence: TGTGCCACCAGTGACCCCGGACAGGACGCGAAAGAGACCCAGTACTTC. This gives the protein CATSDPGQDAKETQYF.

The chain combines TRBV4-3 with TRBJ2-7; D is perhaps TRBD2 (5 bases). The V end was cut by 0 bases, the J end by 2 bases, with 11 bases between. Germline V lookup: CDR1 LGHNA, CDR2 YSLEER. This CDR3 has 15 amino acids. The CDR3 sequence: CASSQEGGQTYEQYF. For the CDR3, the DNA is TGCGCCAGCAGCCAAGAAGGCGGGCAGACCTACGAGCAGTACTTC.

The V call is TRBV28, the J call TRBJ2-7; the D is unclear. V was clipped by 10 bases and J by 7 bases, with 17 bases between them. This CDR3 comprises 12 residues. CDR1 and CDR2 from the germline V gene are MDHEN and SYDVKM. The CDR3 is CATTASGWEQYF. CDR3 in DNA: TGTGCCACCACAGCCTCCGGATGGGAGCAGTACTTC.

The CDR3: CASSQDVGGSNTGELFF. The CDR3 DNA follows: TGCGCCAGCAGCCAAGATGTGGGGGGGTCGAACACCGGGGAGCTGTTTTTT. This chain joins TRBV4-1 and TRBJ2-2, with TRBD2 identical over 7 bases. This CDR3 is built from 17 residues. V dropped 0 bases and J dropped 0; count of bases not matched to a gene: 4. Looked up from germline, CDR1 is MGHRA and CDR2 is YSYEKL.

The rearrangement uses TRBV6-5 and TRBJ1-1; 9 bases are shared with TRBD1. Germline V gene sequence: CDR1 MNHEY, CDR2 SVGAGI. J was trimmed by 7 bases and V by 11 bases; bases with no gene match: 8. The length of the CDR3 is 12 residues. The CDR3 DNA reads as TGTGCCGGCAAGCGACAGGGGGATGAAGCTTTCTTT. Its translation: CAGKRQGDEAFF.

The gene calls are TRBV7-8 and TRBJ1-3, with 8 bases fitting TRBD1. CDR3 length: 17 residues. Germline-derived CDR1 and CDR2 are SGHVS and FQNEAQ. V was clipped by 4 bases and J by 2 bases; unmatched bases: 10. Here the CDR3 reads CASSSTGQGFPGNTIYF. CDR3 in DNA: TGTGCCAGCAGCTCGACCGGACAGGGCTTCCCTGGAAACACCATATATTTT.

This chain uses TRBV5-4 with TRBJ1-2; 7 nucleotides agree with TRBD1. This CDR3 spans 15 amino acids. The trim removed 2 bases at V and 2 bases at J, leaving 6 bases unmatched. Per the germline V gene, CDR1 is SGHNT and CDR2 is YYREEE (reference sequence). The CDR3 is CASSFPPGQNYGYTF. CDR3 in DNA: TGTGCCAGCAGCTTTCCGCCGGGACAGAACTATGGCTACACCTTC.

This clone has only a few counts. The chain is built from TRBV7-9 and TRBJ1-2; a weak D match, TRBD1 (5 bases). The length of the CDR3 is 15 residues. Germline V gene data show CDR1 as SEHNR and CDR2 as FQNEAQ (reference sequence). V shed 0 bases and J shed 7 bases, with 15 bases lying between them. In nucleotides, the CDR3 is TGTGCCAGCAGCTTAGCCGGGACCGGGAGAGGTGGCTACACCTTC. Its translation: CASSLAGTGRGGYTF.

The rearrangement uses TRBV4-3 and TRBJ2-3, with TRBD1 as a possible D gene (5 bases). This CDR3 spans 15 amino acids. The V end was cut by 2 bases, the J end by 0 bases, with 9 bases between. Germline V gives CDR1 LGHNA, CDR2 YSLEER. Here the CDR3 reads CASSQLQVSTDTQYF. The CDR3 coding sequence is TGCGCCAGCAGCCAACTACAGGTTAGCACAGATACGCAGTATTTT.

J is TRBJ1-5 and V is TRBV5-6, with no clear D. Germline loops: CDR1 SGHDT, CDR2 YYEEEE. The V and J ends lost 3 bases and 3 bases respectively, with 7 bases between them. The CDR3 is 13 amino acids. CDR3 amino acids: CASSSGYNQPQHF. CDR3 nucleotides: TGTGCCAGCAGCTCAGGTTACAATCAGCCCCAGCATTTT.

About this clone: The junction shows a germline mismatch at one end, possibly a read error. The rearrangement joins TRBV28 to TRBJ1-2; the match to TRBD1 covers 9 bases. In germline, CDR1 is MDHEN, CDR2 SYDVKM. The CDR3 totals 14 residues. The CDR3 DNA reads as TGTGCCAGCAGCCCCGAAATTTGGACAGGGGACGGTGGGTTC. Encoded protein: CASSPEIWTGDGGF.

This rearrangement joins TRBV28 to TRBJ2-2, with D tentatively TRBD1 (6 bases). The V gene's germline CDR1 is MDHEN and CDR2 SYDVKM. The CDR3 is 13 amino acids. The V gene lost 9 bases and the J gene lost 7 bases, with 15 bases spanning the gap. This CDR3 is CASRITRGGELFF. The CDR3 DNA is TGTGCCAGTAGGATAACCAGGGGCGGGGAGCTGTTTTTT.

This chain links TRBV28 with TRBJ2-1; 8 bases map to TRBD2. The CDR3 is 12 residues long. Trimming at V came to 2 bases and at J to 12 bases, leaving 3 bases not matched to a gene. Germline assignment: CDR1 MDHEN and CDR2 SYDVKM. CDR3 loop: CASSLIAGGQFF. In DNA form, the CDR3 reads TGTGCCAGCAGTTTAATCGCGGGGGGGCAGTTCTTC. Supplemented by reference TRBV28 and TRBJ2-1, the full variable domain reads DVKVTQSSRYLVKRTGEKVFLECVQDMDHENMFWYRQDPGLGLRLIYFSYDVKMKEKGDIPEGYSVSREKKERFSLILESASTNQTSMYLCASSLIAGGQFFGPGTRLTVL.

This chain connects TRBV28 to TRBJ2-7; D is perhaps TRBD2 (5 bases). Germline lookup yields CDR1 MDHEN and CDR2 SYDVKM. This CDR3 is 15 amino acids long. V was trimmed by 3 bases and J by 4 bases, leaving 16 bases between them. In DNA, the CDR3 is TGTGCCAGCAGTTTGAGCGACGTTGGGGAGTACGAGCAGTACTTC. Translating it yields CASSLSDVGEYEQYF.

This CDR3 reads CASSIQGEQFF. Here the CDR3 DNA reads TGTGCCAGCAGTATACAGGGTGAGCAGTTCTTC. This rearrangement joins TRBV6-5 to TRBJ2-1; maybe TRBD1 (6 bases). Between the trimmed V and J ends, which lost 5 bases and 9 bases, there was a span of 8 bases. The CDR3 totals 11 residues. Germline assignment: CDR1 MNHEY and CDR2 SVGAGI.

V is TRBV4-3 and J is TRBJ1-2, with D perhaps matching TRBD1 (6 bases). Looked up from germline, CDR1 is LGHNA and CDR2 is YSLEER. This CDR3 has 13 residues. V was pared by 5 bases and J by 6 bases, with 13 bases between. The CDR3 sequence is CASSSGPGDGYTF. The CDR3 DNA reads TGCGCCAGCAGCTCAGGCCCAGGGGATGGCTACACCTTC.

J is TRBJ2-1 and V is TRBV3-1 (or the pseudogene TRBV3-2); perhaps TRBD2 as D (6 bases). The CDR3 consists of 12 residues. Trimming shortened V by 4 bases and J by 9 bases, and 10 bases separated the two germline ends. Looked up from germline, CDR1 is LGHDT and CDR2 is YNNKEL (reference sequence). The CDR3 DNA is TGTGCCAGCAGCCTACGGGGAGGTGAGCAGTTCTTC. Amino acid sequence: CASSLRGGEQFF.

The chain has TRBV7-9 and TRBJ1-1; D is undetermined. Germline lookup yields CDR1 SEHNR and CDR2 FQNEAQ (reference sequence). Trimming cost V 5 bases and J 3 bases, with 13 bases left between them. The CDR3 spans 14 residues. CDR3 in amino acids: CASSPGLGDTEAFF. DNA of the CDR3: TGTGCCAGCAGCCCAGGACTGGGAGACACTGAAGCTTTCTTT.

The chain uses TRBV28 and TRBJ1-1; D gene unclear. The CDR3 is 13 residues long. V was pared by 2 bases and J by 1 base, with 5 bases between. Germline CDR1 and CDR2: MDHEN and SYDVKM. The DNA of the CDR3 is TGTGCCAGCAGTTTAGAGGAGAACACTGAAGCTTTCTTT. Residues: CASSLEENTEAFF.